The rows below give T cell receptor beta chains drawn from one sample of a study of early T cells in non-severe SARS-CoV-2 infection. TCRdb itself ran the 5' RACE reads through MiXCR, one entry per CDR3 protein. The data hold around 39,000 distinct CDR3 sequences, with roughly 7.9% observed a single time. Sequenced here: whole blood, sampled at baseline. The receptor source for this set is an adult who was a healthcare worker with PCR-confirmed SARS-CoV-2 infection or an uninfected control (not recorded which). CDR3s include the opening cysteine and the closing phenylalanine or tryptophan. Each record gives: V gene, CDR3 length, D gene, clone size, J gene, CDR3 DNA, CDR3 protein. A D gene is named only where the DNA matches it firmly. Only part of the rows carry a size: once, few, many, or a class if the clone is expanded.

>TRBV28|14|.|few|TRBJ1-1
TGTGCCAGCAGTTTATCCATACTCCCACCTGAAGCTTTCTTT
CASSLSILPPEAFF
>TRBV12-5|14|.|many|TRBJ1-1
TGTGCTAGTGGTTCGGGACTGCGGAACACTGAAGCTTTCTTT
CASGSGLRNTEAFF
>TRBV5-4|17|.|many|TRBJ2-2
TGTGCCAGCAGCCCGGGGACGGCACGGGGGCGCACCGGGGAGCTGTTTTTT
CASSPGTARGRTGELFF
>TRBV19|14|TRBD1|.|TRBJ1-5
TGTGCCAGTAGTGGGCAGGGGGAACATCAGCCCCAGCATTTT
CASSGQGEHQPQHF
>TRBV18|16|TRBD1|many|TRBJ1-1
TGTGCCAGCTCACTTCAGGGGGCGGATATGAACACTGAAGCTTTCTTT
CASSLQGADMNTEAFF
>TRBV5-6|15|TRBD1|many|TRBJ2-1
TGTGCCAGCAGCTGGGGCGGACAGGCCCAAAATGAGCAGTTCTTC
CASSWGGQAQNEQFF
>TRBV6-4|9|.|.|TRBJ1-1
TGTGCCAGCACCCGTGTGGCTTTCTTT
CASTRVAFF
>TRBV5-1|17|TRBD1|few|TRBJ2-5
TGCGCCAGCAGCCCCGGAGGGACAGGTCCGCTCCAAGAGACCCAGTACTTC
CASSPGGTGPLQETQYF
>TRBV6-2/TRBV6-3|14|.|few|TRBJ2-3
TGTGCCAGCAGTTACTCAGACAGCACAGATACGCAGTATTTT
CASSYSDSTDTQYF
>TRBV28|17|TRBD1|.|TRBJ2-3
TGTGCCAGCACCCTAATCGGACAGGGGATTAGCACAGATACGCAGTATTTT
CASTLIGQGISTDTQYF
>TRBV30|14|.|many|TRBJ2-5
TGTGCCTGGAGTTTGACACTTCGCGGAGAGACCCAGTACTTC
CAWSLTLRGETQYF
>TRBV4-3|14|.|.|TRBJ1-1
TGCGCCAGCAGCCAAGATGAGTGGACCACTGAAGCTTTCTTT
CASSQDEWTTEAFF
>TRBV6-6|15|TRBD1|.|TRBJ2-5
TGTGCCAGCAGTGACCCGGGACAGGGGGTTGAGACCCAGTACTTC
CASSDPGQGVETQYF
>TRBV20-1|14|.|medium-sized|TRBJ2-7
TGCAGTGCTAGAGTGCCCTCCGGGTCCTACGAGCAGTACTTC
CSARVPSGSYEQYF
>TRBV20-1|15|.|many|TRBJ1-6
TGCAGTGCTAGAGAATGGCAGGATTATAATTCACCCCTCCACTTT
CSAREWQDYNSPLHF
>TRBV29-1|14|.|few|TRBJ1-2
TGCAGCGTTGAAACCGGTGCGGCCTACTATGGCTACACCTTC
CSVETGAAYYGYTF
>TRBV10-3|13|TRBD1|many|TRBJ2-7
TGTGCCATAGGGACAGTAGACTGGTACGAGCAGTACTTC
CAIGTVDWYEQYF
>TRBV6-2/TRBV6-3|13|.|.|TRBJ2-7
TGTGCCAGCAGCAGGGACACCCACCAAGGGCAGCACTTC
CASSRDTHQGQHF
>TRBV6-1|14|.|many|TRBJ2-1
TGTGCCAGCAGTGAAGGCCCCCTCCGGGATGAGCAGTTCTTC
CASSEGPLRDEQFF
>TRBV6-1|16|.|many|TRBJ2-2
TGTGCCAGCAGTGAAAGAAGGACAGCATTTACCGGGGAGCTGTTTTTT
CASSERRTAFTGELFF
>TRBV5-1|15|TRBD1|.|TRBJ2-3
TGCGCCAGCAGCAGAAACGACAGGGGATTTGATACGCAGTATTTT
CASSRNDRGFDTQYF
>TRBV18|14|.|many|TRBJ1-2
TGTGCCAGCTCACCGGGGGGCGCGGGCTATGGCTACACCTTC
CASSPGGAGYGYTF
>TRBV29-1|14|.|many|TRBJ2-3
TGCAGCGTTGAGTTTGGGGGCCGCAAGGATACGCAGTATTTT
CSVEFGGRKDTQYF
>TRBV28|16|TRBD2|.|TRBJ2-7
TGTGCCAGCAGTTCCTCGACTAGCGGGTTCTCCTACGAGCAGTACTTC
CASSSSTSGFSYEQYF
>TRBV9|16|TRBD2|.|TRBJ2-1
TGTGCCAGCAGCGAGAGCGGGGGGACTGTGGTTAATGAGCAGTTCTTC
CASSESGGTVVNEQFF
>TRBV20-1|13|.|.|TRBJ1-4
TGCTTAATCGGGACACTCGGTAATGAAAAACTGTTTTTT
CLIGTLGNEKLFF